Below, one TCR beta chain is given with its context. The junction does not match germline at one end; this may be a read error. The sample belongs to a study of shared clonotypes between healthy human individuals. It was across several immunoSEQ plates that each subset's genomic DNA was evenly split. Produced via immunoSEQ multiplex PCR; TCRdb's table is partial and in-frame only. Among about 700,000 clones, about 74% were seen once, and the ten largest hold over 1.5%. The V gene's germline CDR1 is SNHLY and CDR2 FYNNEI. The CDR3 sequence is 11 residues long. This TCR was sampled from a woman aged 25 to 45 in good health. The chain recombines TRBV2 with TRBJ2-4; D is possibly TRBD1 (6 bases). The sample consisted of memory CD4+ T cells sorted from blood. Subset of the sample: CD45RA-negative fraction. As DNA, the CDR3 is TGTGCCAGCAGTGTAGGGGACATCCAGTACTTC. This translates into CASSVGDIQYF.